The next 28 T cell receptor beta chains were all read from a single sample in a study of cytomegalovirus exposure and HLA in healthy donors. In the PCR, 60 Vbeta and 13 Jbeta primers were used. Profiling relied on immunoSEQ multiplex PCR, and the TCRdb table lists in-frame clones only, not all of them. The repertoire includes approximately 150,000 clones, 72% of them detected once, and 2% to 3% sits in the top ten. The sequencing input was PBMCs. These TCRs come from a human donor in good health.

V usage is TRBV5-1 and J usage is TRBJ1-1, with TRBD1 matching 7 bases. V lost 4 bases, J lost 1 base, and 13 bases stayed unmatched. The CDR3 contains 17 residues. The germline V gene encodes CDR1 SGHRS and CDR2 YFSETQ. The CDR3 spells CASSPRQGIDSNTEAFF. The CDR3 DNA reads TGCGCCAGCAGCCCTAGACAGGGAATAGATTCGAACACTGAAGCTTTCTTT.

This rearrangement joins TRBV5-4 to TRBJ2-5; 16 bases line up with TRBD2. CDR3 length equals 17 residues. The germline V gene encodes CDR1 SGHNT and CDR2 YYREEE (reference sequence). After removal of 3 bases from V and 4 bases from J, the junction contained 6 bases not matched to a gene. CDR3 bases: TGTGCCAGCAGCTCCGGGACTAGCGGGGGGGGCCTAGAGACCCAGTACTTC. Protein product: CASSSGTSGGGLETQYF.

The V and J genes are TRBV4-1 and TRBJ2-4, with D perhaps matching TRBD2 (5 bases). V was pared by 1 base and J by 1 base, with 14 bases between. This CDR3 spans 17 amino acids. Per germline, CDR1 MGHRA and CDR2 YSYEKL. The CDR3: CASSQALVSAAKNIQYF. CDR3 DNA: TGCGCCAGCAGCCAAGCTTTGGTTAGCGCGGCCAAAAACATTCAGTACTTC.

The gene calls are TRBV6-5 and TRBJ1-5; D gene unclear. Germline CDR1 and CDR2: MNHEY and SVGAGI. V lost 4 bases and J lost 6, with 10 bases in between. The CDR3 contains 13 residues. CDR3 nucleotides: TGTGCCAGCAGTTCCTCGATCAGTCAGCCCCAGCATTTT. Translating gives CASSSSISQPQHF.

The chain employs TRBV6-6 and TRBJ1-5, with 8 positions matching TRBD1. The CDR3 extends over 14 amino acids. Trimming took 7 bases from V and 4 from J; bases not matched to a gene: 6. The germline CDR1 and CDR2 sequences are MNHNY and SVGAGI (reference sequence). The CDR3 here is CASTGQGQNQPQHF. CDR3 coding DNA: TGTGCCAGCACAGGACAGGGCCAAAATCAGCCCCAGCATTTT.

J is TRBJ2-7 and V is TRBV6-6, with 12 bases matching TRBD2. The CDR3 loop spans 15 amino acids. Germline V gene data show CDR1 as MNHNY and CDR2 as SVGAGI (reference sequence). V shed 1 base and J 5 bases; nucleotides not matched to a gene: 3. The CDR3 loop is CASSYLLAGGNEQYF. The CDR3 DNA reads TGTGCCAGCAGTTACTTACTAGCGGGGGGAAACGAGCAGTACTTC.

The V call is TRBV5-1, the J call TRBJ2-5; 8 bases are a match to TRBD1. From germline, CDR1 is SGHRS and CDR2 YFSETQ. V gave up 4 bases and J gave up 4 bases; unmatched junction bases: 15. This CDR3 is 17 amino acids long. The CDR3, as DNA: TGCGCCAGCAGCGCGGGGACAGGCTCTCGATTTGCAGAGACCCAGTACTTC. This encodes CASSAGTGSRFAETQYF.

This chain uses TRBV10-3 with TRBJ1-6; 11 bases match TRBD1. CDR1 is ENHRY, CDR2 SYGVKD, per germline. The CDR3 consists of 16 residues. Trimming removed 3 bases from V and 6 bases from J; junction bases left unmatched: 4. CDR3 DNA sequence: TGTGCCATCAGTGATTGGACAGGGGGCCTTAATTCACCCCTCCACTTT. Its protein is CAISDWTGGLNSPLHF.

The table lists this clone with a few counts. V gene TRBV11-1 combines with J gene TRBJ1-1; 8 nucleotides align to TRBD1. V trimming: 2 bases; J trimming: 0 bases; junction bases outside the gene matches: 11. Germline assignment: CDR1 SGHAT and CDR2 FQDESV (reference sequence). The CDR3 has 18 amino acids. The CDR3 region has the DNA TGTGCCAGCAGCTTATTACCCGAGACAGGGGCCCTGAACACTGAAGCTTTCTTT. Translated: CASSLLPETGALNTEAFF. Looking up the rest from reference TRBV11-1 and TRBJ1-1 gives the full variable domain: EAEVAQSPRYKITEKSQAVAFWCDPISGHATLYWYRQILGQGPELLVQFQDESVVDDSQLPKDRFSAERLKGVDSTLKIQPAELGDSAMYLCASSLLPETGALNTEAFFGQGTRLTVV.

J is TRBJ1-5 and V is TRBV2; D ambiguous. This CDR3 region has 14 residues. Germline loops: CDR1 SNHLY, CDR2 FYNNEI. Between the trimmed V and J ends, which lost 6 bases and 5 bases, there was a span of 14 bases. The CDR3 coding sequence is TGTGCCAGCAGCGACCGAGGGCAGTATCAGCCCCAGCATTTT. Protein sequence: CASSDRGQYQPQHF. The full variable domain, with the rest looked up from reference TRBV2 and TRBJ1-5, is EPEVTQTPSHQVTQMGQEVILRCVPISNHLYFYWYRQILGQKVEFLVSFYNNEISEKSEIFDDQFSVERPDGSNFTLKIRSTKLEDSAMYFCASSDRGQYQPQHFGDGTRLSIL.

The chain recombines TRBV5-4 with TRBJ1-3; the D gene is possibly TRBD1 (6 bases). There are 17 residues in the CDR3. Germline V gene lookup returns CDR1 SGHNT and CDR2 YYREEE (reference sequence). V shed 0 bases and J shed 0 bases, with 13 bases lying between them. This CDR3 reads CASSLGAGAYSGNTIYF. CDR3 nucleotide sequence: TGTGCCAGCAGCTTGGGGGCAGGGGCCTACTCTGGAAACACCATATATTTT.

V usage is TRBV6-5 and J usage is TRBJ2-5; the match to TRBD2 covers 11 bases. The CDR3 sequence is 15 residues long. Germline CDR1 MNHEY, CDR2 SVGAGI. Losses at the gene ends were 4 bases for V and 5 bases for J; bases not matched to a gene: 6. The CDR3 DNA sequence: TGTGCCAGCAGTTCCCAAAGGACTAGCGGGGAGACCCAGTACTTC. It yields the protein CASSSQRTSGETQYF.

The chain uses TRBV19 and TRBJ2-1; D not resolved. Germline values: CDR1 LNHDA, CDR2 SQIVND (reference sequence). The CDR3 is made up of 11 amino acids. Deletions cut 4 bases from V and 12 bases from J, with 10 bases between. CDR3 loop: CASSKVAGQFF. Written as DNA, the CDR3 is TGTGCCAGTAGTAAGGTGGCAGGGCAGTTCTTC.

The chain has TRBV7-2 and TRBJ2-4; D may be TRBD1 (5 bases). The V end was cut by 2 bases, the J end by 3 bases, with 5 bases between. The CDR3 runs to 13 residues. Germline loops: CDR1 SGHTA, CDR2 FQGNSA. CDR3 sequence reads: CASSLTGKNIQYF. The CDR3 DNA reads TGTGCCAGCAGCTTAACAGGCAAAAACATTCAGTACTTC.

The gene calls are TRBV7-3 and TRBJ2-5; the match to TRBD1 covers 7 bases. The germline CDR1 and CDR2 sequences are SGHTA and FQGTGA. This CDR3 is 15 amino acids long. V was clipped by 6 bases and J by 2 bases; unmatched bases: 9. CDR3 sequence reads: CASSQSGTAQETQYF. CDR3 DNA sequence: TGTGCCAGCAGTCAATCCGGGACAGCACAAGAGACCCAGTACTTC. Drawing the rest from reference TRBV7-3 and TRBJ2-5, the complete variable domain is GAGVSQTPSNKVTEKGKYVELRCDPISGHTALYWYRQSLGQGPEFLIYFQGTGAADDSGLPNDRFFAVRPEGSVSTLKIQRTERGDSAVYLCASSQSGTAQETQYFGPGTRLLVL.

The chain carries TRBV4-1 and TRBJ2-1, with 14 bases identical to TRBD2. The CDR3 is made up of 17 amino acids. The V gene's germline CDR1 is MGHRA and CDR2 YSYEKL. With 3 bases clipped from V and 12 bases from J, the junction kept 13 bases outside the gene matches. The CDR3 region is CASSQGLAGARGMGQFF. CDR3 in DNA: TGCGCCAGCAGCCAGGGACTAGCGGGGGCCCGGGGTATGGGGCAGTTCTTC.

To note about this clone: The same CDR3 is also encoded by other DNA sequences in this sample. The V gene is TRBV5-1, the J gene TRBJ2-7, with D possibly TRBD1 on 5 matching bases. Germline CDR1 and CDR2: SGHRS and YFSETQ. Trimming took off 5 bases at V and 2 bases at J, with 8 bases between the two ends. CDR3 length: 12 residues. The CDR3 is CASRAGTYEQYF. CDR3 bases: TGCGCCAGCAGGGCAGGGACCTACGAGCAGTACTTC.

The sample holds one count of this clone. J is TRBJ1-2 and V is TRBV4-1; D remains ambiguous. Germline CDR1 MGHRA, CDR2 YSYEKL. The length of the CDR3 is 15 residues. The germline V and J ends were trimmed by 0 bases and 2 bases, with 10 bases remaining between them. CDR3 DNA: TGCGCCAGCAGCCAAGATGGGGAGATAAACTATGGCTACACCTTC. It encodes CASSQDGEINYGYTF.

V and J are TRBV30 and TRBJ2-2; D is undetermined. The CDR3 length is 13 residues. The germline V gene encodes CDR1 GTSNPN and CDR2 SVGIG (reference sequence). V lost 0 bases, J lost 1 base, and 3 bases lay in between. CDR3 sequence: CAWSVRNTGELFF. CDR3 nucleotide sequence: TGTGCCTGGAGTGTCCGGAACACCGGGGAGCTGTTTTTT.

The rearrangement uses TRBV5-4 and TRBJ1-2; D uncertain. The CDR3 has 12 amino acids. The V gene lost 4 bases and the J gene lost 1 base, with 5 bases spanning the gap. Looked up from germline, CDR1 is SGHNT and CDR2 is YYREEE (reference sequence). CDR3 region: CASSQVNYGYTF. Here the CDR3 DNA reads TGTGCCAGCAGCCAGGTTAACTATGGCTACACCTTC.

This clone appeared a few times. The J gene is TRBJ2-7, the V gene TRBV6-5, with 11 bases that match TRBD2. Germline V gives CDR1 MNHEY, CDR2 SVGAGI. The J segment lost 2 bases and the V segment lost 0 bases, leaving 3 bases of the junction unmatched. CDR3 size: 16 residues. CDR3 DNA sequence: TGTGCCAGCAGTTACTCACCTAGCGGGGGGACCTACGAGCAGTACTTC. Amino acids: CASSYSPSGGTYEQYF.

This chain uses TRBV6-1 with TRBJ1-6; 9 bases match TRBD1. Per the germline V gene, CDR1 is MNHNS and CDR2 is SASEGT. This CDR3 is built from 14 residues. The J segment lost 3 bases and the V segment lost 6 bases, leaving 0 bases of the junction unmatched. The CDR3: CASRTGGYNSPLHF. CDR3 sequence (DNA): TGTGCCAGCAGGACAGGGGGCTATAATTCACCCCTCCACTTT.

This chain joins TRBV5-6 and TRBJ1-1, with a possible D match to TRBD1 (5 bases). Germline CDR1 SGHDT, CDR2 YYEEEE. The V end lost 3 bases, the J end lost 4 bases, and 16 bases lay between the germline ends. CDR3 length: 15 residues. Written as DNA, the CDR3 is TGTGCCAGCAGCTCCGGAGGGGATTGGGGCACTGAAGCTTTCTTT. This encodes CASSSGGDWGTEAFF.

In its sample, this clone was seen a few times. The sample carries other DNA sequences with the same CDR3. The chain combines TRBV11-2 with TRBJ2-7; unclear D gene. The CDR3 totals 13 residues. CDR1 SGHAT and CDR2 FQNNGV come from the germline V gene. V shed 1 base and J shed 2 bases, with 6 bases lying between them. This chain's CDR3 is CASSLGPAYEQYF. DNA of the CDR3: TGTGCCAGCAGCTTAGGTCCTGCCTACGAGCAGTACTTC.

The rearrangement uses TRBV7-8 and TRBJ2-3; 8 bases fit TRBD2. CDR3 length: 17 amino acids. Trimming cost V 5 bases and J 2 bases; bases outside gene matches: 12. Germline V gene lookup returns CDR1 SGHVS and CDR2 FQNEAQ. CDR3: CASSDSLVAGYTDTQYF. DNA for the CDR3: TGTGCCAGCAGCGATTCGTTAGTAGCGGGGTACACAGATACGCAGTATTTT.

CDR3 bases: TGTGCCAGCAGGGACAGGGGTCCCGATGAGCAGTTCTTC. It translates to CASRDRGPDEQFF. The rearrangement uses TRBV6-6 and TRBJ2-1; 9 nucleotides align to TRBD1. Losses at the gene ends were 6 bases for V and 8 bases for J; bases not matched to a gene: 5. The CDR3 runs to 13 residues. Germline V gene sequence: CDR1 MNHNY, CDR2 SVGAGI (reference sequence).

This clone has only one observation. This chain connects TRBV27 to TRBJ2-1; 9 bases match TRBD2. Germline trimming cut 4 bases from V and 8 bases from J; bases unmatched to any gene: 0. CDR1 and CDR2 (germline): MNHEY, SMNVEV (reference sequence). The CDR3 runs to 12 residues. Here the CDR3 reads CASSSSGDEQFF. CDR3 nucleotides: TGTGCCAGCAGTTCTAGCGGGGATGAGCAGTTCTTC.

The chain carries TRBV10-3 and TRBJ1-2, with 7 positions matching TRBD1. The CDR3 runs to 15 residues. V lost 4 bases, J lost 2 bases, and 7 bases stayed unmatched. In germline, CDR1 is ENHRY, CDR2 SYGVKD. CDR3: CAISGGQKKNYGYTF. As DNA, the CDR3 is TGTGCCATCAGTGGGGGACAGAAGAAAAACTATGGCTACACCTTC.